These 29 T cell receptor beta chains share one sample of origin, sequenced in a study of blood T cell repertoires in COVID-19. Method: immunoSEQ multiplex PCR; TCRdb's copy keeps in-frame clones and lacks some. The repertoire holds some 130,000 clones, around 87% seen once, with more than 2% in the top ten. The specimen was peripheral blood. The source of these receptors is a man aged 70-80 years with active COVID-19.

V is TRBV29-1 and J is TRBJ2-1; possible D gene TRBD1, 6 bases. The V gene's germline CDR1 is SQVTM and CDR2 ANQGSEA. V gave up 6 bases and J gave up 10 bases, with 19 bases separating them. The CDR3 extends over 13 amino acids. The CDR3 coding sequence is TGCAGCGTCCTAAAACAGGGTACAGGGGAGCAGTTCTTC. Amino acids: CSVLKQGTGEQFF.

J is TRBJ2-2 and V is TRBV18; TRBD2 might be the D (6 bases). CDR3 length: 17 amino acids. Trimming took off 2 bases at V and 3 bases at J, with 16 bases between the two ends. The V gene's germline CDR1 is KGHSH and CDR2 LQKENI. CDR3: CASSPSPTPGDTGELFF. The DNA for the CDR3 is TGTGCCAGCTCACCAAGCCCCACACCGGGGGACACCGGGGAGCTGTTTTTT. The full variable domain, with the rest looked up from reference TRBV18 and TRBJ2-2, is NAGVMQNPRHLVRRRGQEARLRCSPMKGHSHVYWYRQLPEEGLKFMVYLQKENIIDESGMPKERFSAEFPKEGPSILRIQQVVRGDSAAYFCASSPSPTPGDTGELFFGEGSRLTVL.

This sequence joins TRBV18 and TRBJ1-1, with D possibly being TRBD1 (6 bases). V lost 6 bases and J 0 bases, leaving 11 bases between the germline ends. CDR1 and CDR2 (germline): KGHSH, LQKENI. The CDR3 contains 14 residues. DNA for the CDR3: TGTGCCAGCTCCCGACAGGAGGTGAACACTGAAGCTTTCTTT. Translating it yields CASSRQEVNTEAFF.

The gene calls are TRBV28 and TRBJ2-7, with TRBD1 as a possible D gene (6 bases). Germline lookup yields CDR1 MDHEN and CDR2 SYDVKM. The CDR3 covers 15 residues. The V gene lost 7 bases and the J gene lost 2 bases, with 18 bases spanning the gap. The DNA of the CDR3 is TGTGCCAGCACAAAGAGGCCCCAGGGGACCTACGAGCAGTACTTC. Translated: CASTKRPQGTYEQYF.

CDR3 residues: CASSGSKTSGTDTQYF. The CDR3 bases are TGTGCCAGCAGTGGATCCAAAACTAGTGGCACAGATACGCAGTATTTT. The chain is built from TRBV25-1 and TRBJ2-3, with a tentative D call TRBD2 (5 bases). The V and J ends lost 4 bases and 1 base respectively, with 15 bases between them. Germline CDR1 is MGHDK and CDR2 is SYGVNS. The CDR3 consists of 16 residues.

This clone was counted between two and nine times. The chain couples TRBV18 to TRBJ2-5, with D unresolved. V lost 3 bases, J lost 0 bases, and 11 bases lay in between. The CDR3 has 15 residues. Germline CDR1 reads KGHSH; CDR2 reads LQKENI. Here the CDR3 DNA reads TGTGCCAGCTCACCTGGGCAGATATACCAAGAGACCCAGTACTTC. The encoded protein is CASSPGQIYQETQYF.

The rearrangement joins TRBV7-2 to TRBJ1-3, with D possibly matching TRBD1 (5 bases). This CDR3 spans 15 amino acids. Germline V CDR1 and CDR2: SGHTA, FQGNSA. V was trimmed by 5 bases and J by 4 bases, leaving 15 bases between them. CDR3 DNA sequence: TGTGCCAGCAGCCTGGACACGGAGGGGGGAAACACCATATATTTT. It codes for CASSLDTEGGNTIYF.

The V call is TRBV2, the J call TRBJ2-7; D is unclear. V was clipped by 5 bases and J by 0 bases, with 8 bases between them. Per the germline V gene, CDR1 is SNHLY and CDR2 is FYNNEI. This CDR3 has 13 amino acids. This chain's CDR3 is CASSILGSYEQYF. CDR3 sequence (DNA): TGTGCCAGCAGTATACTCGGCTCCTACGAGCAGTACTTC.

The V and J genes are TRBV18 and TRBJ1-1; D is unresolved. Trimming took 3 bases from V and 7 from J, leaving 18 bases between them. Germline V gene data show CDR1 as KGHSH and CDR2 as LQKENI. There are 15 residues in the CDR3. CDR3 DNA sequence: TGTGCCAGCTCACCGCCCTCTACCTCAAGGAGTGAAGCTTTCTTT. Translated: CASSPPSTSRSEAFF.

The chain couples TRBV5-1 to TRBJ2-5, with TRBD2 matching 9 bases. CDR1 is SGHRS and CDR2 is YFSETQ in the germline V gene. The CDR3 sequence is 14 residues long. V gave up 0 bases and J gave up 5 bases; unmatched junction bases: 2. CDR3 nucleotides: TGCGCCAGCAGCTTGGTAGCGGGAGTCGAGACCCAGTACTTC. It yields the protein CASSLVAGVETQYF.

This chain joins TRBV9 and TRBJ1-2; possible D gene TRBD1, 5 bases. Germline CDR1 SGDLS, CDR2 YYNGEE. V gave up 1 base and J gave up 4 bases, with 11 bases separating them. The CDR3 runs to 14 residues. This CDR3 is CASSVSGGAYGYTF. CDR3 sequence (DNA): TGTGCCAGCAGCGTATCAGGAGGGGCCTATGGCTACACCTTC.

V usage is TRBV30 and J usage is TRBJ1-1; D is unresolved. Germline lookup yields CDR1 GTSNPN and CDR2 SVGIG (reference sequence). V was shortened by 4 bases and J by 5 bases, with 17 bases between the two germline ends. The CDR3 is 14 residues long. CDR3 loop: CAWILGGPGTEAFF. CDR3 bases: TGTGCCTGGATTCTAGGAGGACCGGGTACTGAAGCTTTCTTT.

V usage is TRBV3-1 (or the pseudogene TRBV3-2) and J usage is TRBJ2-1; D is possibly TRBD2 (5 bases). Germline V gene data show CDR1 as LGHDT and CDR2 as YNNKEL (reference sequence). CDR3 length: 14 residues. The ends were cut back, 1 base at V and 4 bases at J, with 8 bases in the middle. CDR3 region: CASSQAGYYNEQFF. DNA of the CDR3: TGTGCCAGCAGCCAAGCGGGGTATTACAATGAGCAGTTCTTC.

The CDR3 loop reads CASSPTGGNGANVLTF. CDR3 DNA sequence: TGCGCCAGCAGCCCTACAGGGGGCAATGGGGCCAACGTCCTGACTTTC. The chain couples TRBV5-1 to TRBJ2-6, with 9 bases identical to TRBD1. Germline V gene data show CDR1 as SGHRS and CDR2 as YFSETQ. The CDR3 extends over 16 amino acids. V lost 4 bases, J lost 3 bases, and 5 bases stayed unmatched. Based on the CDR3 plus reference TRBV5-1 and TRBJ2-6, the full variable domain is KAGVTQTPRYLIKTRGQQVTLSCSPISGHRSVSWYQQTPGQGLQFLFEYFSETQRNKGNFPGRFSGRQFSNSRSEMNVSTLELGDSALYLCASSPTGGNGANVLTFGAGSRLTVL.

Written as DNA, the CDR3 is TGTGCCAGCAGCCGACTAGCGTCCTACGAGCAGTACTTC. It encodes CASSRLASYEQYF. The chain joins TRBV27 to TRBJ2-7, with TRBD2 identical over 8 bases. J gave up 1 base and V 6 bases, and 2 bases lay outside the gene matches. This CDR3 is built from 13 residues. Germline-derived CDR1 and CDR2 are MNHEY and SMNVEV (reference sequence).

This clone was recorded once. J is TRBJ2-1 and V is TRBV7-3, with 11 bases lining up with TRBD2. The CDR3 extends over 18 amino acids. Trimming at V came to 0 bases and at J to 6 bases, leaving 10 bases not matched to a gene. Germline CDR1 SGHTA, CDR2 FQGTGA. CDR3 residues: CASSLTSVLAGGLNEQFF. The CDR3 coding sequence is TGTGCCAGCAGCTTAACATCCGTTCTAGCGGGAGGCCTCAATGAGCAGTTCTTC.

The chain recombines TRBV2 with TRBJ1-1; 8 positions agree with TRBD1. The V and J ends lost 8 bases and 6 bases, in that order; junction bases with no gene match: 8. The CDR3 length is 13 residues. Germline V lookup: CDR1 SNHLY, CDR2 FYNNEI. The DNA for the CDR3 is TGTGCCAGCCGGACAGGGACGTCGGCTGAAGCTTTCTTT. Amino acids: CASRTGTSAEAFF. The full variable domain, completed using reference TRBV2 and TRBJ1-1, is EPEVTQTPSHQVTQMGQEVILRCVPISNHLYFYWYRQILGQKVEFLVSFYNNEISEKSEIFDDQFSVERPDGSNFTLKIRSTKLEDSAMYFCASRTGTSAEAFFGQGTRLTVV.

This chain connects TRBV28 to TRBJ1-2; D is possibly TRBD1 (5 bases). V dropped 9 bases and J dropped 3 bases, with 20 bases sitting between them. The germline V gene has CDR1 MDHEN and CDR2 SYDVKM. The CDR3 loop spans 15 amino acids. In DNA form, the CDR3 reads TGTGCCAGTCAAAGTCCTCGGGTAGGGGACTATGGCTACACCTTC. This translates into CASQSPRVGDYGYTF.

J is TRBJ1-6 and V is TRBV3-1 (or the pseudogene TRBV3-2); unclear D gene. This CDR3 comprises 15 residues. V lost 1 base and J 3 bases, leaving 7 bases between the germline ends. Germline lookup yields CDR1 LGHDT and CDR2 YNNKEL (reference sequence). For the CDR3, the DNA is TGTGCCAGCAGCCAAGGCGGCAACTATAATTCACCCCTCCACTTT. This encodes CASSQGGNYNSPLHF.

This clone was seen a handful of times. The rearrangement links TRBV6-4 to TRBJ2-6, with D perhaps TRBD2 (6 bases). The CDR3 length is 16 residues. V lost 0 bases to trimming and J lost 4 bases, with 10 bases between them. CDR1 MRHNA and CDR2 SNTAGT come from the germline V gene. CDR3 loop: CASSDSTGDGANVLTF. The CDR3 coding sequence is TGTGCCAGCAGTGACTCGACGGGGGACGGGGCCAACGTCCTGACTTTC.

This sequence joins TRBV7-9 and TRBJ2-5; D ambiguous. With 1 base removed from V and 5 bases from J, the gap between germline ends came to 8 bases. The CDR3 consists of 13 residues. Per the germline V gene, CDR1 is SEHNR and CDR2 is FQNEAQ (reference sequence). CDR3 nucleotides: TGTGCCAGCAGCTTAGTCCCCGTGGAGACCCAGTACTTC. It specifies CASSLVPVETQYF.

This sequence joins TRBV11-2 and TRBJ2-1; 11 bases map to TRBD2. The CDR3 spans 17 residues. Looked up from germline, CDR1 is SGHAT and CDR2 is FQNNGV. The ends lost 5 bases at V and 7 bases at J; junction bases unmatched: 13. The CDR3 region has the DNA TGTGCCAGCAGCAACACCCAATCTAGCGGGAGGAGAAATGAGCAGTTCTTC. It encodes CASSNTQSSGRRNEQFF.

CDR3 amino acids: CASSLFGRLAEPRRVGQFF. In DNA, the CDR3 is TGTGCCAGCAGCTTATTCGGTCGACTAGCGGAACCCAGGAGGGTTGGGCAGTTCTTC. J is TRBJ2-1 and V is TRBV11-2; the match to TRBD2 covers 9 bases. CDR3 size: 19 residues. With V trimmed by 2 bases and J by 12 bases, 23 bases remained unmatched. Germline V CDR1 and CDR2: SGHAT, FQNNGV.

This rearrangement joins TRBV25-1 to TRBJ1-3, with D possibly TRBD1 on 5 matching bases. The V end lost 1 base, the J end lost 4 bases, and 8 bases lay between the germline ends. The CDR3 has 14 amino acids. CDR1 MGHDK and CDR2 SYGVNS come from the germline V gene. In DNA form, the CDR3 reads TGTGCCAGCAGTGAATCCAGGGCCGGAAACACCATATATTTT. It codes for CASSESRAGNTIYF.

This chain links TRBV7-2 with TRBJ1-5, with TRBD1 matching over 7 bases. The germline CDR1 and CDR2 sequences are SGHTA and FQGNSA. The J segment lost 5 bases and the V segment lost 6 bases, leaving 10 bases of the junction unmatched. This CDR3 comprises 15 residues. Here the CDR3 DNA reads TGTGCCAGCAGTCCAACAGGGGAGAGGCATCAGCCCCAGCATTTT. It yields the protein CASSPTGERHQPQHF.

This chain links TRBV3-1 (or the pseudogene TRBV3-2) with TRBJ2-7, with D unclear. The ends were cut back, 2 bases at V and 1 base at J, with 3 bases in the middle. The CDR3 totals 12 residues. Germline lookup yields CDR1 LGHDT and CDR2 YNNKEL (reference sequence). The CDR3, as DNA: TGTGCCAGCAGCCAAACTTCCTACGAGCAGTACTTC. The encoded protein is CASSQTSYEQYF.

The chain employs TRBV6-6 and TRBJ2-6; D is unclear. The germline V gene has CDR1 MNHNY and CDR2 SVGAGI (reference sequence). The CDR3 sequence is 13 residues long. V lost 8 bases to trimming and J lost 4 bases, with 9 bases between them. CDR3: CASSYSGANVLTF. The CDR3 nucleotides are TGTGCCAGCTCGTATTCGGGGGCCAACGTCCTGACTTTC.

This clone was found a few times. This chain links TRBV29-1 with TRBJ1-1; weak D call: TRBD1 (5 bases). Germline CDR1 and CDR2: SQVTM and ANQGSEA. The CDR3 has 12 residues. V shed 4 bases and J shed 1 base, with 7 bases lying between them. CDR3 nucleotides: TGCAGCGTTGTTGACAGGAACACTGAAGCTTTCTTT. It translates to CSVVDRNTEAFF.

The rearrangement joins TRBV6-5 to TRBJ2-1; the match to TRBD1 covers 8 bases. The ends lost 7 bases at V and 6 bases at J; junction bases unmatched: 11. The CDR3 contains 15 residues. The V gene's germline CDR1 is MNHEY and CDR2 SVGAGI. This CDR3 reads CASNVQGDLRNEQFF. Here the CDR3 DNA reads TGTGCCAGCAACGTACAGGGGGACCTTCGCAATGAGCAGTTCTTC.